This T cell receptor beta chain was captured by sequencing in a study of shared clonotypes between healthy human individuals. Study-wide context: Ranging from 18 to 49 in age, donors were a couple of women and a few men. Each donor's CD4 naive and CD4 memory cells filled three plates apiece, CD8 naive two, and CD8 memory one.

In germline, CDR1 is MNHNS, CDR2 SASEGT. Germline trimming cut 5 bases from V and 6 bases from J; bases unmatched to any gene: 8. This CDR3 region has 15 residues. Sequencing used immunoSEQ multiplex PCR; TCRdb keeps in-frame clones, though not all of them. Of 550,000 to 700,000 clones in the sample, 60% to 75% were seen once. Sequenced: memory CD4+ T cells sorted from blood. Subset denoted: CD45RA-negative fraction. This chain links TRBV6-1 with TRBJ2-7; 12 bases align to TRBD1. The source of this sequence is a woman aged 30 to 39 in good health. The CDR3 region has the DNA TGTGCCAGCAGTAGTACCGGGACAGGGGGCTTCGAGCAGTACTTC. It encodes CASSSTGTGGFEQYF.